Shown below are 9 T cell receptor beta chains from a single sample sequenced in a study of CD8 T cells in Susac syndrome. Reverse transcription of about 0.45 to 1 ug RNA used random hexamers. TCRdb ran MiXCR on the immunoSEQ multiplex PCR reads and lists one entry per CDR3 protein. Of 100,000 to 150,000 distinct CDR3 sequences listed, around 95% are singletons. The sample taken for sequencing was CD8+ T cells from PBMCs. The receptors were sampled from a human donor with Susac syndrome.

The CDR3 is CASRREALLQETQYF. CDR3 in DNA: TGTGCCAGTAGGCGGGAGGCCCTGTTACAAGAGACCCAGTACTTC. V usage is TRBV19 and J usage is TRBJ2-5, with 8 bases aligning to TRBD2. The junction had 8 bases not matched to a gene; V was cut back by 6 bases and J by 2 bases. The CDR3 has 15 residues. Looked up from germline, CDR1 is LNHDA and CDR2 is SQIVND (reference sequence).

This rearrangement joins TRBV6-2 or TRBV6-3 to TRBJ2-7; tentatively, D is TRBD2 (5 bases). Germline loops: CDR1 MNHEY, CDR2 SVGEGT. The V and J ends lost 4 bases and 2 bases respectively, with 15 bases between them. The CDR3 is 15 amino acids. CDR3 sequence: CASSWTGSGPYEQYF. In nucleotides, the CDR3 is TGTGCCAGCAGTTGGACGGGGTCTGGTCCCTACGAGCAGTACTTC.

The rearrangement joins TRBV11-1 to TRBJ2-7; either TRBD1 or TRBD2 may fit D (5 bases each). The CDR3 extends over 12 amino acids. CDR1 is SGHAT and CDR2 is FQDESV in the germline V gene (reference sequence). V lost 10 bases and J 7 bases, leaving 17 bases between the germline ends. The CDR3 coding sequence is TGTGCCACCGCCGGGACGGGCTTAGAGCAGTACTTC. Protein sequence: CATAGTGLEQYF.

The CDR3 region is CASSMDAGEEKLFF. As DNA, the CDR3 is TGTGCCAGTAGTATGGACGCGGGGGAGGAAAAACTGTTTTTT. The rearrangement links TRBV19 to TRBJ1-4, with D tentatively TRBD1 (5 bases). Between the trimmed V and J ends, which lost 3 bases and 8 bases, there was a span of 13 bases. The germline V gene has CDR1 LNHDA and CDR2 SQIVND (reference sequence). The CDR3 has 14 residues.

The chain links TRBV6-4 to TRBJ2-3; possible D gene TRBD2, 6 bases. The CDR3 has 15 amino acids. The germline CDR1 and CDR2 sequences are MRHNA and SNTAGT. V was pared by 4 bases and J by 4 bases, with 15 bases between. The CDR3, as DNA: TGTGCCAGCAGTGCGGGAGTCACCCAAGCAGATACGCAGTATTTT. Translated: CASSAGVTQADTQYF.

The chain employs TRBV7-9 and TRBJ2-7; D is unresolved. V lost 2 bases and J 5 bases, leaving 10 bases between the germline ends. This CDR3 contains 13 residues. Germline assignment: CDR1 SEHNR and CDR2 FQNEAQ (reference sequence). CDR3 nucleotides: TGTGCCAGCAGCTTATGGGTCTTTCACGAGCAGTACTTC. As protein: CASSLWVFHEQYF.

The rearrangement joins TRBV11-2 to TRBJ2-1, with a possible D match to TRBD2 (6 bases). The germline gives CDR1 SGHAT, CDR2 FQNNGV. V gave up 5 bases and J gave up 6 bases, with 29 bases separating them. The CDR3 contains 19 residues. For the CDR3, the DNA is TGTGCCAGCAGCCTAGGGGTGGTGGCGGCCCCCTGGGGAGGCAATGAGCAGTTCTTC. Translated, it gives CASSLGVVAAPWGGNEQFF.

The chain couples TRBV29-1 to TRBJ2-5; perhaps TRBD1 as D (6 bases). Trimming pared 6 bases from V and 1 base from J, leaving 9 bases between. Germline V gene sequence: CDR1 SQVTM, CDR2 ANQGSEA. The CDR3 is 12 residues long. The CDR3 region has the DNA TGCAGCGTCTCGGACAGCCAAGAGACCCAGTACTTC. It codes for CSVSDSQETQYF.

This clonotype has just a few counts. The chain joins TRBV19 to TRBJ1-1; no clear D gene. The germline V and J ends were trimmed by 4 bases and 1 base, with 7 bases remaining between them. The CDR3 is made up of 13 amino acids. Germline V CDR1 and CDR2: LNHDA, SQIVND (reference sequence). CDR3 sequence reads: CASSTGANTEAFF. The CDR3 nucleotides read TGTGCCAGTAGTACTGGAGCGAACACTGAAGCTTTCTTT.